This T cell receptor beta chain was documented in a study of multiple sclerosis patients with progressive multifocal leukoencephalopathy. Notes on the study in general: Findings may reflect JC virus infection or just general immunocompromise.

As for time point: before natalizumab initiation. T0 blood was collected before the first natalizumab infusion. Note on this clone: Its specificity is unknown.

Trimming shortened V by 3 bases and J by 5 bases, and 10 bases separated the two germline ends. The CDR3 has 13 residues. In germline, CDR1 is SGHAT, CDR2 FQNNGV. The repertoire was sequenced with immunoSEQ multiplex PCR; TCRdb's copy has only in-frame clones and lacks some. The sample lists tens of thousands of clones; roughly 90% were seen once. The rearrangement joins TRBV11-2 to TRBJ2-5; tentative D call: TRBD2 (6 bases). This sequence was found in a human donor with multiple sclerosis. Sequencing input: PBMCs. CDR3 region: CASSFGRGETQYF. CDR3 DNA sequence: TGTGCCAGCAGCTTCGGGAGAGGGGAGACCCAGTACTTC.